The T cell receptor (beta chain) described here comes from a study of regulatory T cells in long-lasting Graves disease. Germline V gene sequence: CDR1 LGHNA, CDR2 YNFKEQ. V trimming: 0 bases; J trimming: 5 bases; junction bases outside the gene matches: 5. The CDR3 has 15 amino acids. In this sample, this clonotype turned up a few times. The time point here: newly diagnosed GD, antithyroid drugs for less than 3 months. From PBMCs, RNA was extracted and then used to make the TCR library. Library construction for TCR beta used iRepertoire HTBI primers and Arm-PCR of CDR3 regions. One entry per CDR3 protein, called by TCRdb with MiXCR from the multiplex PCR reads. The table has hundreds of thousands of distinct CDR3 sequences, 15% to 20% seen once. The same specimen was also included in a second study, on T cells in Graves' hyperthyroidism and ophthalmopathy. Per that study: Hyperthyroidism was newly diagnosed in patients aged 18 to 65 (duration under 2 months).

The material sequenced was peripheral blood mononuclear cells (PBMCs), taken at new diagnosis, from a patient treated with antithyroid drugs. The TCR was taken from a woman aged 40-60 years with Graves disease. The rearrangement uses TRBV4-2 and TRBJ2-5; 8 bases agree with TRBD2. CDR3 protein: CASSQDTGGHETQYF. DNA of the CDR3: TGTGCCAGCAGCCAAGATACGGGGGGGCATGAGACCCAGTACTTC.